Given below is one T cell receptor (beta chain) in context. The CDR3 runs to 14 residues. J was trimmed by 4 bases and V by 5 bases; bases with no gene match: 7. Germline CDR1 is MDHEN and CDR2 is SYDVKM. Profiling relied on immunoSEQ multiplex PCR, and the TCRdb table lists in-frame clones only, not all of them. There are about 44,000 clones in the sample; approximately 96% occur only once, and about 1% lies in the top ten. The data originate from a study of T cell changes during pregnancy in multiple sclerosis. Source: peripheral blood, taken in the second trimester of pregnancy. J is TRBJ2-7 and V is TRBV28, with 8 bases lining up with TRBD2. The sequence derives from a female donor with multiple sclerosis, enrolled in a pregnancy study. CDR3 in DNA: TGTGCCAGCAGTCGGGGGGGTTTTTCTTACGAGCAGTACTTC. Protein sequence: CASSRGGFSYEQYF.